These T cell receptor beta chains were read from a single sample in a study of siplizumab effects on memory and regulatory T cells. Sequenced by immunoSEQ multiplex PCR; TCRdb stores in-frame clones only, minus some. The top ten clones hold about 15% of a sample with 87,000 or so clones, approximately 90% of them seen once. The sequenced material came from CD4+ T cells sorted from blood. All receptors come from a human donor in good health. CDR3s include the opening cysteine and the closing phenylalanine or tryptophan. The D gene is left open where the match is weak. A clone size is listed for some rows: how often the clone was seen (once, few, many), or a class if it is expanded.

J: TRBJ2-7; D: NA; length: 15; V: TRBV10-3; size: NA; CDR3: CAISESMGTTYEQYF; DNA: TGTGCCATCAGTGAGTCGATGGGGACCACCTACGAGCAGTACTTC
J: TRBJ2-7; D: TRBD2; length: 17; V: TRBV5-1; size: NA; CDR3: CASSLGLAGGSSYEQYF; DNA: TGCGCCAGCAGCTTGGGACTAGCTGGAGGGAGCTCCTACGAGCAGTACTTC
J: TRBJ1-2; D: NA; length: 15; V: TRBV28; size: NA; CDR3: CASSTPSRANYGYTF; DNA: TGTGCCAGCAGTACCCCCTCTCGAGCTAACTATGGCTACACCTTC
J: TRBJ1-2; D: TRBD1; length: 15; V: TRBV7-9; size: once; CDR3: CASSSGTGASSGYTF; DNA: TGTGCCAGCAGCTCGGGGACAGGGGCATCGAGTGGCTACACCTTC
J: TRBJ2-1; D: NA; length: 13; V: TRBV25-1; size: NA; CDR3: CASSYDAYNEQFF; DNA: TGTGCCAGCAGTTACGACGCATACAATGAGCAGTTCTTC
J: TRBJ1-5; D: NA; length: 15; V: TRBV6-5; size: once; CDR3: CASRLIGRADQPQHF; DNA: TGTGCCAGCAGGCTAATTGGCAGGGCTGATCAGCCCCAGCATTTT
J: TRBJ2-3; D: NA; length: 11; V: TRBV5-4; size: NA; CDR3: CASSLSDTQYF; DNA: TGTGCCAGCAGCCTATCAGATACGCAGTATTTT
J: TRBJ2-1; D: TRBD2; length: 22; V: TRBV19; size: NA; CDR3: CASSIYPYTGTSGTLSYNEQFF; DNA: TGTGCCAGTAGTATCTACCCCTATACCGGGACTAGCGGAACCCTCTCCTACAATGAGCAGTTCTTC
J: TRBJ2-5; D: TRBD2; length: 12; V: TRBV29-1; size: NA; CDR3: CSVRGASGTQYF; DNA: TGCAGCGTCCGCGGGGCTAGCGGAACCCAGTACTTC
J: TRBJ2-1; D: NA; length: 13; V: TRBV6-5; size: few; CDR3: CASSSVRGNEQFF; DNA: TGTGCCAGCAGTTCGGTTAGGGGGAATGAGCAGTTCTTC
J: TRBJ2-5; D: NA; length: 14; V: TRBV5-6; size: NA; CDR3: CASSPNRGGETQYF; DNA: TGTGCCAGCAGCCCCAACCGGGGAGGTGAGACCCAGTACTTC
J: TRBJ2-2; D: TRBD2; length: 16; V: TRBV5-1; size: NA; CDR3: CASSRPTSGGTGELFF; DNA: TGCGCCAGCAGCAGACCGACTAGCGGGGGCACCGGGGAGCTGTTTTTT
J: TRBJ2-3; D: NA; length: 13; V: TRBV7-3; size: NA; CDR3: CASSLNKADTQYF; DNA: TGTGCCAGCAGCCTGAACAAGGCAGATACGCAGTATTTT
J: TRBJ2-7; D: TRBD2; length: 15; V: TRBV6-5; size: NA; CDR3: CASRLSGLASHEQYF; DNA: TGTGCCAGCAGACTTTCGGGACTAGCAAGCCACGAGCAGTACTTC
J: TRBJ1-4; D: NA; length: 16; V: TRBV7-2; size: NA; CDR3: CASSLTLSGANEKLFF; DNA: TGTGCCAGCAGCTTAACTCTGAGCGGGGCTAATGAAAAACTGTTTTTT
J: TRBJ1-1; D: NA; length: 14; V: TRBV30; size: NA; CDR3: CAWSAGTRNTEAFF; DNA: TGTGCCTGGAGTGCCGGGACACGGAACACTGAAGCTTTCTTT
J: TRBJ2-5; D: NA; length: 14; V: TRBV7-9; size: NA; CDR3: CASNLQGSQETQYF; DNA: TGTGCCAGCAACTTACAGGGTAGTCAAGAGACCCAGTACTTC
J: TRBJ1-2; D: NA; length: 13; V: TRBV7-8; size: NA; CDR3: CASSLRVDNGYTF; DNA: TGTGCCAGCAGCTTACGCGTAGATAACGGCTACACCTTC
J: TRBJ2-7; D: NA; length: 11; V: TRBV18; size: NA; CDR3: CASSPDYEQYF; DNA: TGTGCCAGCTCACCTGACTACGAGCAGTACTTC
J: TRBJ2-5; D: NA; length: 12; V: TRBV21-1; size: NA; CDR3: CASSKPGETQYF; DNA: TGTGCCAGCAGCAAACCGGGGGAGACCCAGTACTTC
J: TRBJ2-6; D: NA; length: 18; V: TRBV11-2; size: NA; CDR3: CASSPSWGQVSGANVLTF; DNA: TGTGCCAGCAGCCCTAGTTGGGGGCAAGTCTCTGGGGCCAACGTCCTGACTTTC
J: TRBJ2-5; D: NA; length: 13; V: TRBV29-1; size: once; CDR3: CSVGLDSQETQYF; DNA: TGCAGCGTTGGCCTGGACTCCCAAGAGACCCAGTACTTC
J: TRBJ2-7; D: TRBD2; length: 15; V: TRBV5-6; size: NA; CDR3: CASSLAWLAGHEQYF; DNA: TGTGCCAGCAGCTTGGCCTGGCTAGCGGGACACGAGCAGTACTTC
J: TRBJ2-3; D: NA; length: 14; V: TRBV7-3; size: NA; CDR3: CASSIQGGPDTQYF; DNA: TGTGCCAGCAGTATACAGGGGGGGCCAGATACGCAGTATTTT
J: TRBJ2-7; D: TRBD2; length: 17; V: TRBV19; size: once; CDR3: CASSIKGGALPLYEQYF; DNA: TGTGCCAGTAGTATAAAGGGAGGGGCTCTTCCCCTCTACGAGCAGTACTTC
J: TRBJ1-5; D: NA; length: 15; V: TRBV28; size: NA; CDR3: CASNPRSLRELPQHF; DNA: TGTGCCAGCAACCCCCGGTCCCTCCGAGAGCTGCCCCAGCATTTT
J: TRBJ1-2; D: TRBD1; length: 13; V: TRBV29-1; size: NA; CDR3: CSAGPGQGIGYTF; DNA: TGCAGCGCCGGCCCGGGACAGGGCATCGGCTACACCTTC
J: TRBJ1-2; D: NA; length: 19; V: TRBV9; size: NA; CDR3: CASSVVPVVGLNRQDGYTF; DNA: TGTGCCAGCAGCGTAGTCCCTGTCGTTGGACTCAATCGCCAAGATGGCTACACCTTC
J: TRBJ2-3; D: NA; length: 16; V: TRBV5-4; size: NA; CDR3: CASSRVSLGGADTQYF; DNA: TGTGCCAGCAGCCGTGTGTCCCTAGGGGGTGCAGATACGCAGTATTTT
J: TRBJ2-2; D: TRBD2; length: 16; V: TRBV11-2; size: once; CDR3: CASSLRLAANTGELFF; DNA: TGTGCCAGCAGCTTGCGACTAGCGGCGAACACCGGGGAGCTGTTTTTT
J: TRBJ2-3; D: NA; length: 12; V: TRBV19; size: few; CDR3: CASSVSRDKEYF; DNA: TGTGCCAGTAGTGTATCTCGGGACAAGGAATATTTT
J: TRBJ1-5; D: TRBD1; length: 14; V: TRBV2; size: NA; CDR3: CASGPTGGNQPQHF; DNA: TGTGCCAGCGGCCCGACAGGGGGCAATCAGCCCCAGCATTTT